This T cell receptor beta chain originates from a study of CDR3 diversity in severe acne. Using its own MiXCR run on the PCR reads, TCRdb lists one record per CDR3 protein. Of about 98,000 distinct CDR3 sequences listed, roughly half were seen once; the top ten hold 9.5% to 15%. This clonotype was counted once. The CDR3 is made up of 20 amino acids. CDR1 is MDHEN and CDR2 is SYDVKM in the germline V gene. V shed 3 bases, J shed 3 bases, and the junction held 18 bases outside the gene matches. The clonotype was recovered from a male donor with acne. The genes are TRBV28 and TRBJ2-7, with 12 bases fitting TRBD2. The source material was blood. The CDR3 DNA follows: TGTGCCAGCAGTTTGCGGGACGGAGGTTCAGGACTAGCGGGGAACTACGAGCAGTACTTC. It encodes CASSLRDGGSGLAGNYEQYF. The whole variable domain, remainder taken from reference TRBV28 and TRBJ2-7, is DVKVTQSSRYLVKRTGEKVFLECVQDMDHENMFWYRQDPGLGLRLIYFSYDVKMKEKGDIPEGYSVSREKKERFSLILESASTNQTSMYLCASSLRDGGSGLAGNYEQYFGPGTRLTVT.